The T cell receptor (beta chain) under discussion was sequenced for a study of identical twins. TCRdb itself ran the 5' RACE reads through MiXCR, one entry per CDR3 protein. The data contain about 550,000 distinct CDR3 sequences, 20% to 25% of them singletons. Trimming stripped 7 bases from V and 10 bases from J, with 11 bases between. CDR1 and CDR2 from the germline V gene are SQVTM and ANQGSEA. There are 10 residues in the CDR3. This clonotype has more than one count but fewer than ten. The sample was also linked to a second study, of yellow fever vaccine responses in identical twins. That source adds: Convergence reportedly seemed to mark part of the twins' vaccine T cell response, with personalization marking the rest.

This clonotype was obtained from a young woman in good health. The chain links TRBV29-1 to TRBJ2-1, with a weak D call TRBD2 (6 bases). Material for sequencing was CD4+ T cells sorted from blood. The CDR3 coding sequence is TGCAGCGGGTTACGGGGGGAGCAGTTCTTC. Translation gives CSGLRGEQFF.